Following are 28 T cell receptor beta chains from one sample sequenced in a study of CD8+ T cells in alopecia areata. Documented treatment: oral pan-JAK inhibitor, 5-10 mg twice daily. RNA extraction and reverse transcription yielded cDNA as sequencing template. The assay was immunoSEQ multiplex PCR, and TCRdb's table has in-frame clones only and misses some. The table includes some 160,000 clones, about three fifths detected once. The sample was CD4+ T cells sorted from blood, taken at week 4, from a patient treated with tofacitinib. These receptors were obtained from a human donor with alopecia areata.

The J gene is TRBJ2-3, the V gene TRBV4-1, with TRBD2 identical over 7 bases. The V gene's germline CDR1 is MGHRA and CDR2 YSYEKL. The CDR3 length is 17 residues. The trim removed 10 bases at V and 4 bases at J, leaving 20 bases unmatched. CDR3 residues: CAINPSGDSKVPDTQYF. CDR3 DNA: TGCGCCATAAACCCAAGCGGGGACTCAAAGGTACCAGATACGCAGTATTTT.

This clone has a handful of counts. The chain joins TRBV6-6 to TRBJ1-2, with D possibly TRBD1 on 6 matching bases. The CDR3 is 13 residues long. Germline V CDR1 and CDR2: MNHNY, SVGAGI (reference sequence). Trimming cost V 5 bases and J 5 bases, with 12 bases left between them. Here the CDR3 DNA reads TGTGCCAGCAGTGAGGGACAAGTATATGGCTACACCTTC. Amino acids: CASSEGQVYGYTF.

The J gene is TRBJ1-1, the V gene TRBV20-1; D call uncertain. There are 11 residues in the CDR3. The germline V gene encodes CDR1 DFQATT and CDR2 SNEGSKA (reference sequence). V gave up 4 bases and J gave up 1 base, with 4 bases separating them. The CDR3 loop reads CSATWNTEAFF. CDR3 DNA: TGCAGTGCTACCTGGAACACTGAAGCTTTCTTT.

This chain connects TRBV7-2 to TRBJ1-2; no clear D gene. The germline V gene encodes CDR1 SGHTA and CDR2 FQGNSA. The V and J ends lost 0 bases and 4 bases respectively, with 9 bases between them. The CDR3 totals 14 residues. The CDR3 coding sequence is TGTGCCAGCAGCTTAGCGGCCGTGATCTATGGCTACACCTTC. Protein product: CASSLAAVIYGYTF.

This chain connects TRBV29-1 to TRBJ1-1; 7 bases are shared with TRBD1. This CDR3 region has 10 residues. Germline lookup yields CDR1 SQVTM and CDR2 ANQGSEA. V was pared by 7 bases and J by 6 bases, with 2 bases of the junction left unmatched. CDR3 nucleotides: TGCAGCGGGGGGACAGCTGAAGCTTTCTTT. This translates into CSGGTAEAFF.

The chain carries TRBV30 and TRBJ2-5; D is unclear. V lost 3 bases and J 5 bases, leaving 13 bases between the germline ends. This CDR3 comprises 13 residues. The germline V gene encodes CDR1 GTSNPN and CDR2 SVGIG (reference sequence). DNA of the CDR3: TGTGCCTGGAGACGACAACCTGTGGAGACCCAGTACTTC. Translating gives CAWRRQPVETQYF.

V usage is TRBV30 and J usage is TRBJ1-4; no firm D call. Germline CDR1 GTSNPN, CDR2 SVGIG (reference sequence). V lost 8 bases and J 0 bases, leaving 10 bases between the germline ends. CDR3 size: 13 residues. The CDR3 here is CAGAGATNEKLFF. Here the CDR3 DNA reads TGTGCCGGCGCGGGTGCAACTAATGAAAAACTGTTTTTT.

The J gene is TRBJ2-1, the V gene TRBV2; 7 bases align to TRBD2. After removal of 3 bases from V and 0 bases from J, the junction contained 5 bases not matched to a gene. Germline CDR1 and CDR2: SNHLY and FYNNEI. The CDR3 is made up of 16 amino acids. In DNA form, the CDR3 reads TGTGCCAGCAGTGAGTTGAGCGGGGCCTCCTACAATGAGCAGTTCTTC. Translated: CASSELSGASYNEQFF.

CDR3 bases: TGTGCCTGGAACACACAGGGAGCCTATGGCTACACCTTC. Protein: CAWNTQGAYGYTF. V usage is TRBV30 and J usage is TRBJ1-2; TRBD1 might be the D (6 bases). Trimming stripped 4 bases from V and 4 bases from J, with 13 bases between. In germline, CDR1 is GTSNPN, CDR2 SVGIG (reference sequence). The CDR3 is made up of 13 amino acids. Full variable domain (remainder filled in from reference TRBV30 and TRBJ1-2): SQTIHQWPATLVQPVGSPLSLECTVEGTSNPNLYWYRQAAGRGLQLLFYSVGIGQISSEVPQNLSASRPQDRQFILSSKKLLLSDSGFYLCAWNTQGAYGYTFGSGTRLTVV.

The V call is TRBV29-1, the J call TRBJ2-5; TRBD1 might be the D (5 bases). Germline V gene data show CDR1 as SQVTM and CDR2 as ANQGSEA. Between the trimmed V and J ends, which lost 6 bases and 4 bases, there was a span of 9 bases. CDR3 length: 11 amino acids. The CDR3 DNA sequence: TGCAGCGTCATCCAGGGAGAGACCCAGTACTTC. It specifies CSVIQGETQYF.

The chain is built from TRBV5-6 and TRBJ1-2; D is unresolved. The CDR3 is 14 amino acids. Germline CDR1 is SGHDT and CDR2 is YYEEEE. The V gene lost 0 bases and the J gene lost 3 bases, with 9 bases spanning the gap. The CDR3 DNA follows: TGTGCCAGCAGCTTGGCGGGATTCGACTATGGCTACACCTTC. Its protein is CASSLAGFDYGYTF.

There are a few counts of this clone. The CDR3 DNA follows: TGCGCCAGCAGCCAAACTGGACTAGCGGGGGGCTTAGATACGCAGTATTTT. Translation gives CASSQTGLAGGLDTQYF. This rearrangement joins TRBV4-3 to TRBJ2-3; TRBD2 aligns across 14 bases. Germline CDR1 reads LGHNA; CDR2 reads YSLEER. There are 17 residues in the CDR3. V lost 2 bases and J lost 5; bases outside the gene matches: 6.

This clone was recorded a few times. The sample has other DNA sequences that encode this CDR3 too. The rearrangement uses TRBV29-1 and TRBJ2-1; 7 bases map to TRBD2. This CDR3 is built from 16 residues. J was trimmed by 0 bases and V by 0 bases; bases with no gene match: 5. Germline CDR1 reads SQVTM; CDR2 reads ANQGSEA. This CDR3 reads CSVEDGGGGSYNEQFF. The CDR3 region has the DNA TGCAGCGTTGAAGATGGGGGGGGAGGCTCCTACAATGAGCAGTTCTTC.

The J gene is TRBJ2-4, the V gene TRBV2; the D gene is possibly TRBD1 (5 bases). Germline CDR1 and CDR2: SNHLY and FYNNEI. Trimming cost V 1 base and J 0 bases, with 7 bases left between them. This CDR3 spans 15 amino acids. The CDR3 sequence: CASSEGGTAKNIQYF. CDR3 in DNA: TGTGCCAGCAGTGAAGGGGGCACAGCCAAAAACATTCAGTACTTC.

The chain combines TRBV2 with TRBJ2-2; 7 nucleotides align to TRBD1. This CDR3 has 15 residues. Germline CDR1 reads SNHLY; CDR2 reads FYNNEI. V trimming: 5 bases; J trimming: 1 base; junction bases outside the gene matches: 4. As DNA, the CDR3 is TGTGCCAGCAGTTTGTGGGACAGGAACACCGGGGAGCTGTTTTTT. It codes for CASSLWDRNTGELFF.

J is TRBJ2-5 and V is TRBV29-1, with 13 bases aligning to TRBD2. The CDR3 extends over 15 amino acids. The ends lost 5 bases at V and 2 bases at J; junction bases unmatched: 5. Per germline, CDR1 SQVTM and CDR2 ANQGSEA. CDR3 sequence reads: CSVKGTSGEQETQYF. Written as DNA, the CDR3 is TGCAGCGTTAAAGGGACTAGCGGGGAGCAAGAGACCCAGTACTTC.

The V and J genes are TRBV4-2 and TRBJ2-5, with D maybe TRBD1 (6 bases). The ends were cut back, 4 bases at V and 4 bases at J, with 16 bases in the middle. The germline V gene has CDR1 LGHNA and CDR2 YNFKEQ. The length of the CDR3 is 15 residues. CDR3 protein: CASSPRDQQGETQYF. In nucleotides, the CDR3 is TGTGCCAGCAGCCCCCGGGACCAACAGGGAGAGACCCAGTACTTC.

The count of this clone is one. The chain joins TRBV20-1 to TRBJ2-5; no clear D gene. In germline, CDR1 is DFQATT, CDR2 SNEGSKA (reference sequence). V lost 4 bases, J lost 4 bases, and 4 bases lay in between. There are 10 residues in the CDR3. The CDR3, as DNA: TGCAGTGCTATGGTAGAGACCCAGTACTTC. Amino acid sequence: CSAMVETQYF.

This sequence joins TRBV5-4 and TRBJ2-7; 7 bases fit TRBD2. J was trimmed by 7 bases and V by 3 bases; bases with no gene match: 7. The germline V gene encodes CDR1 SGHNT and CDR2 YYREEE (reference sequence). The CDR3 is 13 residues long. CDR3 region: CASSSLEGGEQYF. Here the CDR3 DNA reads TGTGCCAGCAGCTCCCTAGAGGGAGGGGAGCAGTACTTC.

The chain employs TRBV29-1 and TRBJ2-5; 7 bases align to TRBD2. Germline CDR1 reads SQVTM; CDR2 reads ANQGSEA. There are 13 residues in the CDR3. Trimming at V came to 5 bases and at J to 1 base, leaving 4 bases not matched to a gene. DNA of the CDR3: TGCAGCGTTTCTCGACTAGCCCAAGAGACCCAGTACTTC. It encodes CSVSRLAQETQYF.

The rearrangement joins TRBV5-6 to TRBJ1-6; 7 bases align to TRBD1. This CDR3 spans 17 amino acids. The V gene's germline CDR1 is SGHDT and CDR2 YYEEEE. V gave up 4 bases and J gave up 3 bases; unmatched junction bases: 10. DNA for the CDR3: TGTGCCAGCAGCCGTGAGACAGGGACGTTCTATAATTCACCCCTCCACTTT. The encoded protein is CASSRETGTFYNSPLHF. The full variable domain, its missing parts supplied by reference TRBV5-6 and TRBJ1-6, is DAGVTQSPTHLIKTRGQQVTLRCSPKSGHDTVSWYQQALGQGPQFIFQYYEEEERQRGNFPDRFSGHQFPNYSSELNVNALLLGDSALYLCASSRETGTFYNSPLHFGNGTRLTVT.

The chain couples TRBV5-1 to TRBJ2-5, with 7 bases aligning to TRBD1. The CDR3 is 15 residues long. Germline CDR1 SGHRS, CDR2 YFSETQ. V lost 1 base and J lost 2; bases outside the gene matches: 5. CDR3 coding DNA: TGCGCCAGCAGCTTGTTTGGGACAGAACAAGAGACCCAGTACTTC. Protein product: CASSLFGTEQETQYF.

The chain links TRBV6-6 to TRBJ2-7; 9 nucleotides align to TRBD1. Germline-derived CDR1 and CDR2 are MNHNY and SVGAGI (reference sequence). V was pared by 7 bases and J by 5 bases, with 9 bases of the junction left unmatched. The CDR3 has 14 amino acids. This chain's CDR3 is CASIPGQGGHEQYF. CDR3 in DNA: TGTGCCAGCATTCCGGGACAGGGAGGTCACGAGCAGTACTTC.

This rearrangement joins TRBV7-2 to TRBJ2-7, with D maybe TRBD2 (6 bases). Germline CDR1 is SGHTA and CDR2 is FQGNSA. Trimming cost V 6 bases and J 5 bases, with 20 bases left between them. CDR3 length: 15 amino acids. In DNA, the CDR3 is TGTGCCAGCAGTGGACCAGGGACTGTTAAGAACGAGCAGTACTTC. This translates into CASSGPGTVKNEQYF.

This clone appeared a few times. CDR3 DNA sequence: TGTGCCAGCAGCTGGGGGGACAGGCGGGGGACCCAGTACTTC. The encoded protein is CASSWGDRRGTQYF. The V gene is TRBV5-4, the J gene TRBJ2-5, with 8 positions matching TRBD1. V shed 3 bases and J 7 bases; nucleotides not matched to a gene: 8. In germline, CDR1 is SGHNT, CDR2 YYREEE (reference sequence). The CDR3 runs to 14 residues.

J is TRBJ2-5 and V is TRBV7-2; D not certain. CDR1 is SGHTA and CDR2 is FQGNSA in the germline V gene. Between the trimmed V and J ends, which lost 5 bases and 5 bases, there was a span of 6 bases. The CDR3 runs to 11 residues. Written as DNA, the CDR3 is TGTGCCAGCAGCCGAAGGGAGACCCAGTACTTC. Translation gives CASSRRETQYF.

CDR3 DNA sequence: TGTGCCAGCAGCGGAACAGGGGGAGACACTGAAGCTTTCTTT. This encodes CASSGTGGDTEAFF. The chain combines TRBV9 with TRBJ1-1, with TRBD1 matching 8 bases. The CDR3 runs 14 residues. Germline V lookup: CDR1 SGDLS, CDR2 YYNGEE. Unmatched junction bases numbered 4, after V lost 3 bases and J lost 3 bases. The whole variable domain, remainder taken from reference TRBV9 and TRBJ1-1, is DSGVTQTPKHLITATGQRVTLRCSPRSGDLSVYWYQQSLDQGLQFLIQYYNGEERAKGNILERFSAQQFPDLHSELNLSSLELGDSALYFCASSGTGGDTEAFFGQGTRLTVV.

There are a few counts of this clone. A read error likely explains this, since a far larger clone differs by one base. The CDR3 protein is CASSQDRNTEAFF. The CDR3 nucleotides are TGTGCCAGCAGCCAAGACAGGAACACTGAAGCTTTCTTT. The V gene is TRBV5-8, the J gene TRBJ1-1; tentatively, D is TRBD1 (5 bases). The V gene lost 4 bases and the J gene lost 1 base, with 8 bases spanning the gap. The length of the CDR3 is 13 residues. Germline CDR1 is SGHTS and CDR2 is YDEGEE. Combining the CDR3 with reference TRBV5-8 and TRBJ1-1 gives the whole variable domain EAGVTQSPTHLIKTRGQQATLRCSPISGHTSVYWYQQALGLGLQFLLWYDEGEERNRGNFPPRFSGRQFPNYSSELNVNALELEDSALYLCASSQDRNTEAFFGQGTRLTVV.